Listed below are T cell receptor beta chains from one sample, sequenced in a study of T cells after yellow fever vaccination. TCRdb reprocessed the 5' RACE reads with MiXCR, giving one entry per CDR3 protein. The sample records about 230,000 distinct CDR3 sequences, approximately 6.3% being singletons. The starting material was CD4+ T cells sorted from PBMCs, obtained on the day of the yellow fever booster vaccination. These receptor sequences come from a young man who received the YFV17D yellow fever vaccine. Each CDR3 is given with its conserved first and last residue. The order of the fields is D gene, clone size, J gene, V gene, CDR3 DNA, CDR3 protein. D genes are given only for firm matches. The size field is filled for only some rows; it gives once, few, many or a size class.

D gene: NA
clone size: NA
J gene: TRBJ2-6
V gene: TRBV5-1
CDR3 DNA: TGCGCCAGCAGCTTACTGCCAATCTCTGGGGCCAACGTCCTGACTTTC
CDR3 protein: CASSLLPISGANVLTF

D gene: NA
clone size: few
J gene: TRBJ2-5
V gene: TRBV7-8
CDR3 DNA: TGTCGTAGGCACCCCGCTACAGAGACCCAGTACTTC
CDR3 protein: CRRHPATETQYF

D gene: NA
clone size: many
J gene: TRBJ1-1
V gene: TRBV29-1
CDR3 DNA: TGCAGCGTACGGGGCCACCAGACTGAAGCTTTCTTT
CDR3 protein: CSVRGHQTEAFF

D gene: NA
clone size: many
J gene: TRBJ2-1
V gene: TRBV28
CDR3 DNA: TGTGCCAGCAGTTCTAGATTTTTAGGGTTCTTC
CDR3 protein: CASSSRFLGFF

D gene: NA
clone size: many
J gene: TRBJ2-3
V gene: TRBV30
CDR3 DNA: TGTGCCTGGAACCCCGGTGGGCGAGATACGCAGTATTTT
CDR3 protein: CAWNPGGRDTQYF

D gene: NA
clone size: many
J gene: TRBJ2-5
V gene: TRBV7-2
CDR3 DNA: TGTGCCAGCAGCTTAAGTACAGCACAAGAGACCCAGTACTTC
CDR3 protein: CASSLSTAQETQYF

D gene: TRBD2
clone size: many
J gene: TRBJ2-7
V gene: TRBV6-1
CDR3 DNA: TGTGCCAGCAGAGAAAGCGGGAGGGCTTACGAGCAGTACTTC
CDR3 protein: CASRESGRAYEQYF

D gene: TRBD2
clone size: NA
J gene: TRBJ2-1
V gene: TRBV7-9
CDR3 DNA: TGTGCCAGCAGCCCCCCCCGTGGCGGGAGGGGAAATGAGCAGTTCTTC
CDR3 protein: CASSPPRGGRGNEQFF

D gene: TRBD1
clone size: few
J gene: TRBJ1-5
V gene: TRBV5-6
CDR3 DNA: TGTGCCAGCAGCTTGGGCAGGGGGGAACATCAGCCCCAGCATTTT
CDR3 protein: CASSLGRGEHQPQHF

D gene: NA
clone size: NA
J gene: TRBJ2-1
V gene: TRBV6-2/TRBV6-3
CDR3 DNA: TGTGCCAACCACTCCGCGGACAGGGGCACTAGCGGAGAGCAGTTCTTC
CDR3 protein: CANHSADRGTSGEQFF

D gene: NA
clone size: NA
J gene: TRBJ1-1
V gene: TRBV29-1
CDR3 DNA: TGCAGCGTTCGGGCGGGAACGGTGAACACTGAAGCTTTCTTT
CDR3 protein: CSVRAGTVNTEAFF

D gene: NA
clone size: few
J gene: TRBJ1-6
V gene: TRBV10-3
CDR3 DNA: TGTGCCATCAGTGAGTCGACGGCCAATTCACCCCTCCACTTT
CDR3 protein: CAISESTANSPLHF

D gene: NA
clone size: many
J gene: TRBJ1-5
V gene: TRBV15
CDR3 DNA: TGTGCCACCAGCAGAGATCTTTGGGGCAATCAGCCCCAGCATTTT
CDR3 protein: CATSRDLWGNQPQHF

D gene: TRBD2
clone size: NA
J gene: TRBJ2-1
V gene: TRBV2
CDR3 DNA: TGTGCCATCAGATTCGGGAGGGCCCAGTCCTACAATGAGCAGTTCTTC
CDR3 protein: CAIRFGRAQSYNEQFF

D gene: NA
clone size: NA
J gene: TRBJ2-7
V gene: TRBV20-1
CDR3 DNA: TGCAGTGCTCCCCGGGGGAGTTTCGAAAGGTTGGGCGAGCAGTACTTC
CDR3 protein: CSAPRGSFERLGEQYF

D gene: NA
clone size: NA
J gene: TRBJ2-5
V gene: TRBV25-1
CDR3 DNA: TGTGCCAGCAGCTTCGTCAAAGAGACCCAGTACTTC
CDR3 protein: CASSFVKETQYF

D gene: NA
clone size: many
J gene: TRBJ2-2
V gene: TRBV27
CDR3 DNA: TGTGCCAGCAGTTTCGAATTCACCGGGGAGCTGTTTTTT
CDR3 protein: CASSFEFTGELFF

D gene: TRBD2
clone size: many
J gene: TRBJ2-2
V gene: TRBV7-6
CDR3 DNA: TGTGCCGTCGGGTTGGCGGCTAGCGGGAGGGCCTTGAATACCGGGGAGCTGTTTTTT
CDR3 protein: CAVGLAASGRALNTGELFF

D gene: NA
clone size: few
J gene: TRBJ2-7
V gene: TRBV9
CDR3 DNA: TGTGCCAGCAGCCCTCGACCCAACTCCTACGAGCAGTACTTC
CDR3 protein: CASSPRPNSYEQYF